This is a list of T cell receptor beta chains from one sample in a study of radiation and T cells in renal cell carcinoma. Sequencing was performed with immunoSEQ multiplex PCR; in TCRdb, only in-frame clones are kept and a portion is missing. The sample has about 130,000 clones, around 83% seen once. The specimen was blood, collected from a patient whose treatment included radiotherapy and nephrectomy. The receptors come from a woman aged 55 to 70 with renal cell carcinoma. CDR3s include the opening cysteine and the closing phenylalanine or tryptophan. A D gene is named only where the DNA matches it firmly. The listing skips clone size in some rows; elsewhere it reads once, few, many or a size class.

TRBJ2-2,TRBV7-6,.,TRBD2,TGTGCCAGCAGCTCACCAACTACTAGCGGGGGCGGGGAGCTGTTTTTT,CASSSPTTSGGGELFF
TRBJ1-1,TRBV6-5,.,.,TGTGCCAGCAGTTACGAGGGCCTGAACACTGAAGCTTTCTTT,CASSYEGLNTEAFF
TRBJ1-6,TRBV25-1,.,TRBD1,TGTGCCAGCAGTAGGACAGGTTTTAATTCACCCCTCCACTTT,CASSRTGFNSPLHF
TRBJ1-1,TRBV7-9,.,TRBD1,TGTGCCAGCAGCTTAGCCTGGACAGGGACCCCGAACACTGAAGCTTTCTTT,CASSLAWTGTPNTEAFF
TRBJ1-3,TRBV25-1,.,.,TGTGCCAGCAGGGGAGACAGCTCTGGAAACACCATATATTTT,CASRGDSSGNTIYF
TRBJ2-7,TRBV9,.,.,TGTGCCAGCAGCGTAGCCTCAAACTTGGCAGGCTACGAGCAGTACTTC,CASSVASNLAGYEQYF
TRBJ1-4,TRBV12-5,.,.,TGTGCTAGTGGTTTGGTACTTGAGGTCCCCTCTGAAAAACTGTTTTTT,CASGLVLEVPSEKLFF
TRBJ1-1,TRBV7-3,few,.,TGTGCCAGCAGCTTAAAAGGTCAATCAGGGTCGACTGAAGCTTTCTTT,CASSLKGQSGSTEAFF
TRBJ2-1,TRBV6-1,.,.,TGTGCCAGCAGTGAAGCACGGGACGGGTTCCTCTTC,CASSEARDGFLF
TRBJ1-1,TRBV9,.,.,TGTGCCAGCAGCGGTGCAGGCAGCTTGAACACTGAAGCTTTCTTT,CASSGAGSLNTEAFF
TRBJ2-6,TRBV19,.,.,TGTGCCAGTAGTGTCGGTGGTTCAGGGGCCAACGTCCTGACTTTC,CASSVGGSGANVLTF
TRBJ1-1,TRBV7-9,.,.,TGTGCCAGCATCCATTCGGGCGTCACTGAAGCTTTCTTT,CASIHSGVTEAFF
TRBJ2-3,TRBV7-6,once,.,TGTGCCAGCAGCGAGGGGGTTAGCACAGATACGCAGTATTTT,CASSEGVSTDTQYF
TRBJ2-7,TRBV11-2,once,.,TGTGCCAGCAGCTTAGACGCCGGTTACTACGAGCAGTACTTC,CASSLDAGYYEQYF
TRBJ1-1,TRBV11-3,.,.,TGTGCCAGCAGCTTGGGAGTGAACACTGAAGCTTTCTTT,CASSLGVNTEAFF
TRBJ2-5,TRBV19,.,TRBD2,TGTGCCAGTAGTATACGGCCCGGGAGGGAGCAGTACTTC,CASSIRPGREQYF
TRBJ2-5,TRBV7-9,.,TRBD2,TGTGCCAGCAGCTTAAACGGGGGGGCCCGGGAGACCCAGTACTTC,CASSLNGGARETQYF
TRBJ1-5,TRBV5-6,.,.,TGTGCCAGCAGCCGAGACGGGGGACATAGCAATCAGCCCCAGCATTTT,CASSRDGGHSNQPQHF
TRBJ1-3,TRBV5-1,.,.,TGCGCCAGCAGCTTGTCTTCGGGACCCTCTGGAAACACCATATATTTT,CASSLSSGPSGNTIYF
TRBJ1-4,TRBV28,.,.,TGTGCCAGCAGTTTCAGGGGCCCCAATGAAAAACTGTTTTTT,CASSFRGPNEKLFF
TRBJ2-7,TRBV9,.,.,TGTGCCAGCAGCGTAGGAAATTCCTACGAGCAGTACTTC,CASSVGNSYEQYF
TRBJ1-2,TRBV19,.,.,TGTGCCAGTACCTGGGCCTCCGGTGGCTACACCTTC,CASTWASGGYTF
TRBJ1-5,TRBV15,.,TRBD1,TGTGCCACCAGCTCCCGGGACAGGGGCGAAAATCAGCCCCAGCATTTT,CATSSRDRGENQPQHF
TRBJ1-1,TRBV20-1,few,.,TGCAGTGCCTCAGTCCCTGAAGCTTTCTTT,CSASVPEAFF
TRBJ2-5,TRBV12-5,.,TRBD2,TGTGCTAGTGGTTTGGGCGGACTAGCGGGAGCCCAAGAGACCCAGTACTTC,CASGLGGLAGAQETQYF
TRBJ2-7,TRBV30,.,TRBD2,TGTGCCTGGAGCAAGACTAGCGCCCGTGATGAGCAGTACTTC,CAWSKTSARDEQYF
TRBJ1-4,TRBV19,.,.,TGTGCCAGTAGTATAGGGGAGCGAGGGAATGAAAAACTGTTTTTT,CASSIGERGNEKLFF
TRBJ2-7,TRBV13,.,.,TGTGCCAGCAGCTTAGTGGCAGCTTCCTACGAGCAGTACTTC,CASSLVAASYEQYF
TRBJ2-2,TRBV7-2,.,TRBD2,TGTGCCAGCAGCTTAGGTCTAGCGGGAGGGCTGGACGGGGAGCTGTTTTTT,CASSLGLAGGLDGELFF
TRBJ2-3,TRBV9,.,.,TGTGCCAGCAGCGGGAGGGAGGCTGGTACGCAGTATTTT,CASSGREAGTQYF
TRBJ1-2,TRBV6-1,.,.,TGTGCCAGCAGCCGCGACAGCTGGGGCTACACCTTC,CASSRDSWGYTF
TRBJ1-1,TRBV6-5,.,.,TGTGCCAGCAGTGAAGAGAGGGGGGAGGTGGCTTTCTTT,CASSEERGEVAFF
TRBJ2-4,TRBV6-1,.,TRBD2,TGTGCCAGCAGTGGCGGGGGACGGAACATTCAGTACTTC,CASSGGGRNIQYF
TRBJ1-5,TRBV6-4,.,.,TGTGCCAGCAGTGACATTGCCCCATATTTGGCAGGCCGCATAGTGAATAGCAATCAGCCCCAGCATTTT,CASSDIAPYLAGRIVNSNQPQHF
TRBJ2-3,TRBV7-9,.,.,TGTGCCAGCAGCTTGACTGGGGTCCCAGATACGCAGTATTTT,CASSLTGVPDTQYF
TRBJ1-2,TRBV6-1,.,.,TGTGCCAGCAGTGAAGCGCTCGGAGGCGGCTATGGCTACACCTTC,CASSEALGGGYGYTF
TRBJ1-1,TRBV2,few,.,TGTGCCAGCAGTTCGATGTTGGACAGCAAATTT,CASSSMLDSKF
TRBJ2-2,TRBV5-1,.,TRBD1,TGCGCCAGCAGCCCGTCGGGACAGGATTACACCGGGGAGCTGTTTTTT,CASSPSGQDYTGELFF
TRBJ2-3,TRBV5-4,.,.,TGTGCCAGCAGCTTGGAAGGACTCACCACAGATACGCAGTATTTT,CASSLEGLTTDTQYF
TRBJ2-2,TRBV5-1,.,.,TGCGCCAGCAGCTTCAGGGAGCTGTTTTTT,CASSFRELFF
TRBJ1-1,TRBV5-1,few,.,TGCGCCAGCAGCTTGGCCAGAGGGTTGGGCACTGAAGCTTTCTTT,CASSLARGLGTEAFF
TRBJ1-1,TRBV5-1,.,.,TGCGCCAGCAGCTTGGATTTGGGGTTAAGCACTGAAGCTTTCTTT,CASSLDLGLSTEAFF